This is a list of T cell receptor beta chains from one sample in a study of cytomegalovirus exposure and HLA in healthy donors. The protocol was immunoSEQ multiplex PCR, while the TCRdb copy is restricted to in-frame clones and leaves out a portion. The sample lists about 200,000 clones; approximately 78% were seen once. The sequencing sample was made of PBMCs. These receptor sequences come from a woman aged 40 to 50 in good health and CMV-seronegative. Each CDR3 is given with its conserved first and last residue. D genes are given only for firm matches. The size of a clone is reported for some rows only, either as once, few or many, or as a class for expanded clones.

d_gene,abundance,v_gene,j_gene,CDR3aa,CDR3nt
TRBD1,NA,TRBV10-3,TRBJ1-1,CAITLRGDTEAFF,TGTGCCATCACCCTCAGGGGGGACACTGAAGCTTTCTTT
TRBD2,NA,TRBV18,TRBJ2-5,CASSPGTSGTLETQYF,TGTGCCAGCTCACCGGGGACTAGCGGGACTTTAGAGACCCAGTACTTC
TRBD1,NA,TRBV10-3,TRBJ1-6,CAIRDHRDRADSPLHF,TGTGCCATCAGGGACCACCGGGACAGGGCTGACTCACCCCTCCACTTT
TRBD2,NA,TRBV27,TRBJ2-7,CASSQTLAGFTYEQYF,TGTGCCAGCAGCCAGACACTAGCGGGTTTCACCTACGAGCAGTACTTC
TRBD2,NA,TRBV2,TRBJ2-7,CASTQSGRVSYEQYF,TGTGCCAGCACCCAGAGCGGGAGGGTCTCCTACGAGCAGTACTTC
NA,NA,TRBV6-4,TRBJ2-1,CASSDSRGLLVCEQFF,TGTGCCAGCAGTGACAGTCGTGGACTCCTTGTCTGTGAGCAGTTCTTC
TRBD2,once,TRBV7-2,TRBJ2-2,CASSPYSGANTGELFF,TGTGCCAGCAGCCCCTATAGCGGGGCGAACACCGGGGAGCTGTTTTTT
TRBD2,NA,TRBV7-9,TRBJ2-2,CASSLVMRGDVSGELFF,TGTGCCAGCAGCTTAGTTATGCGGGGGGACGTGTCCGGGGAGCTGTTTTTT
NA,few,TRBV5-4,TRBJ1-3,CASSLGGPGRSGNTIYF,TGTGCCAGCAGCTTGGGAGGTCCGGGTAGATCTGGAAACACCATATATTTT
NA,NA,TRBV2,TRBJ1-1,CASSFAAGAEAFF,TGTGCCAGCAGTTTTGCCGCGGGCGCTGAAGCTTTCTTT
TRBD2,few,TRBV7-9,TRBJ2-1,CSSSHSLGLAGEGEQFF,TGTTCCAGCAGCCATAGTCTTGGACTAGCGGGAGAAGGTGAGCAGTTCTTC
TRBD2,NA,TRBV5-1,TRBJ2-1,CASSLGLAGYNEQFF,TGCGCCAGCAGCTTGGGACTAGCGGGTTACAATGAGCAGTTCTTC
TRBD1,NA,TRBV10-3,TRBJ2-5,CAISEGTGTQTQYF,TGTGCCATCAGTGAAGGGACAGGGACCCAGACCCAGTACTTC
NA,NA,TRBV19,TRBJ1-4,CASSTGQLGLEKLFF,TGTGCCAGTAGCACTGGACAGCTAGGCCTCGAAAAACTGTTTTTT
TRBD1,NA,TRBV6-1,TRBJ2-7,CASSKDREYGEQYF,TGTGCCAGCAGTAAGGACAGGGAATACGGCGAGCAGTACTTC
NA,NA,TRBV19,TRBJ2-5,CASRPTGSGETQYF,TGTGCCAGTAGACCTACAGGGAGTGGCGAGACCCAGTACTTC
NA,NA,TRBV2,TRBJ2-7,CASSTPGKLHEQYF,TGTGCCAGCTCCACCCCCGGGAAGCTCCACGAGCAGTACTTC
TRBD1,NA,TRBV27,TRBJ2-1,CASSPLTGSYNEQFF,TGTGCCAGCAGTCCCCTGACAGGGTCCTACAATGAGCAGTTCTTC
NA,NA,TRBV11-2,TRBJ1-2,CASRPMSNYGYTF,TGTGCCAGCAGACCAATGAGTAACTATGGCTACACCTTC
NA,NA,TRBV30,TRBJ2-7,CAWSDSPYEQYF,TGTGCCTGGAGCGACAGCCCCTACGAGCAGTACTTC